A selection of T cell receptor beta chains follows, all from one sample in a study of T cell changes during pregnancy in multiple sclerosis. Repertoires were generated with immunoSEQ multiplex PCR, while TCRdb's copy carries only in-frame clones and drops some. The table has approximately 65,000 clones, 85% to 95% seen once. Sequences were derived from CD8+ T cells from peripheral blood mononuclear cells, sampled in the third trimester of pregnancy. The origin of the receptors is a female donor in good health, enrolled as a control in a pregnancy study. The CDR3 runs from the conserved cysteine through the conserved F or W.

J gene | V gene | CDR3 protein
TRBJ2-3 | TRBV27 | CASSSSGGAPDTQYF
TRBJ2-1 | TRBV7-5 | CARSRKRGSYNEQFF
TRBJ2-1 | TRBV7-3 | CASSLRQGVMNEQFF
TRBJ1-1 | TRBV9 | CASSVNRDISNTEAFF
TRBJ2-2 | TRBV27 | CASSYGGGTGELFF
TRBJ1-6 | TRBV7-3 | CASSLRGGGGSDSPLHF
TRBJ2-7 | TRBV27 | CASSQTGQIGPYEQYF
TRBJ1-2 | TRBV4-3 | CASSQDPPTSTGYGYTF
TRBJ2-5 | TRBV7-9 | CASSPPGGGPSETQYF
TRBJ1-6 | TRBV27 | CASSGRQAYNSPLHF
TRBJ2-5 | TRBV15 | CATSPRSGGSQETQYF
TRBJ1-1 | TRBV27 | CASSLRTGLEAFF
TRBJ1-6 | TRBV7-2 | CASSLVGRGKSYNSPLHF
TRBJ2-7 | TRBV4-3 | CASSQDDRGGSYEQYF
TRBJ1-2 | TRBV29-1 | CSVEVEDYGYTF
TRBJ2-7 | TRBV9 | CASSSNLDRVEQYF
TRBJ2-5 | TRBV9 | CASSVVSGVLETQYF
TRBJ1-1 | TRBV7-9 | CASSPMDGQGAEAFF
TRBJ2-7 | TRBV7-2 | CASSLENSRYEQYF
TRBJ1-6 | TRBV5-8 | CASSLDRSSYNSPLHF
TRBJ1-1 | TRBV27 | CASSFTGITEAFF
TRBJ1-2 | TRBV25-1 | CASFEDRGRGYTF
TRBJ1-5 | TRBV4-1 | CASSQDGAGVMNQPQHF
TRBJ2-7 | TRBV19 | CASSISTYYEQYF
TRBJ1-2 | TRBV2 | CASSPTGEDYGYTF
TRBJ1-5 | TRBV5-6 | CASSLRTGDQPQHF
TRBJ1-1 | TRBV27 | CASSPGTGGVASTEAFF
TRBJ1-1 | TRBV27 | CASSIGGIGTEAFF
TRBJ2-3 | TRBV5-1 | CASSVRFWPDTQYF
TRBJ2-2 | TRBV5-6 | CASSKSLGTENTGELFF
TRBJ2-7 | TRBV19 | CASSPSVAYEQYF
TRBJ2-3 | TRBV27 | CASSLAGGPFGEDTQYF
TRBJ1-1 | TRBV11-2 | CASSPEGDTEAFF
TRBJ1-1 | TRBV19 | CASSFGGLSTEAFF
TRBJ1-2 | TRBV11-3 | CASSTNDRADLYGYTF
TRBJ2-1 | TRBV7-8 | CASSYRMGQNEQFF
TRBJ2-7 | TRBV5-4 | CASSLGGYYEQYF
TRBJ2-1 | TRBV19 | CASRPRGGVYNEQFF
TRBJ1-2 | TRBV28 | CASSLYQGARSGYTF